Each of the 30 T cell receptor beta chains below was sequenced from the same sample in a study of identifying expanded T cells in peripheral blood. Generated by immunoSEQ multiplex PCR, the TCRdb table keeps only in-frame clones and is missing some. The sample contains 100,000 to 150,000 clones, roughly 84% of which appear only once. Material for sequencing was blood. Source of these receptors: a person between 18 and 75 years old in good health.

The chain uses TRBV6-6 and TRBJ1-6, with TRBD1 matching 7 bases. There are 14 residues in the CDR3. Germline loops: CDR1 MNHNY, CDR2 SVGAGI (reference sequence). J gave up 11 bases and V 3 bases, and 7 bases lay outside the gene matches. The CDR3 region has the DNA TGTGCCAGCAGTTATCGACAGGGAAGGACACCCCTCCACTTT. Amino acids: CASSYRQGRTPLHF.

The rearrangement links TRBV7-8 to TRBJ1-2, with TRBD1 matching over 10 bases. Germline V CDR1 and CDR2: SGHVS, FQNEAQ. This CDR3 comprises 15 residues. J was trimmed by 1 base and V by 6 bases; bases with no gene match: 5. The CDR3 loop is CASRIGTGDNYGYTF. The CDR3 DNA sequence: TGTGCCAGCAGGATAGGGACAGGGGATAACTATGGCTACACCTTC.

V is TRBV6-5 and J is TRBJ1-1; D is unresolved. Germline assignment: CDR1 MNHEY and CDR2 SVGAGI. Trimming stripped 0 bases from V and 0 bases from J, with 8 bases between. CDR3 length: 15 residues. The chain's CDR3 is CASSYSNRVNTEAFF. The CDR3 DNA reads as TGTGCCAGCAGTTACTCTAATAGGGTGAACACTGAAGCTTTCTTT.

J is TRBJ1-3 and V is TRBV30; unclear D gene. Germline CDR1 and CDR2: GTSNPN and SVGIG (reference sequence). V gave up 3 bases and J gave up 3 bases, with 9 bases separating them. The CDR3 sequence is 13 residues long. The CDR3 nucleotides read TGTGCCTGGAGATACTCTGGTGGAAACACCATATATTTT. Translation: CAWRYSGGNTIYF.

The chain combines TRBV7-9 with TRBJ2-6; weak D call: TRBD2 (6 bases). Germline lookup yields CDR1 SEHNR and CDR2 FQNEAQ (reference sequence). This CDR3 spans 17 amino acids. V gave up 7 bases and J gave up 0 bases, with 16 bases separating them. The CDR3 spells CASNPGRGISGANVLTF. The CDR3 nucleotides are TGTGCCAGCAACCCGGGACGGGGGATCTCTGGGGCCAACGTCCTGACTTTC.

J is TRBJ1-2 and V is TRBV6-6, with 11 bases aligning to TRBD1. This CDR3 region has 14 residues. Germline-derived CDR1 and CDR2 are MNHNY and SVGAGI (reference sequence). With 7 bases clipped from V and 6 bases from J, the junction kept 7 bases outside the gene matches. In DNA form, the CDR3 reads TGTGCCAGCATGGCCGGGACAGGGGGGAATGGCTACACCTTC. Translation gives CASMAGTGGNGYTF.

The chain joins TRBV5-4 to TRBJ1-1; D not resolved. Germline V lookup: CDR1 SGHNT, CDR2 YYREEE (reference sequence). V was pared by 0 bases and J by 4 bases, with 4 bases between. The CDR3 is made up of 12 amino acids. The CDR3 DNA reads TGTGCCAGCAGCTTGGACAGCACTGAAGCTTTCTTT. This translates into CASSLDSTEAFF.

The DNA for the CDR3 is TGTGCCAGTAGTATTGCGCAAGGGGCTAACTATGGCTACACCTTC. It specifies CASSIAQGANYGYTF. The gene calls are TRBV19 and TRBJ1-2; D perhaps matches TRBD1 (5 bases). CDR3 length: 15 residues. From germline, CDR1 is LNHDA and CDR2 SQIVND (reference sequence). V was pared by 3 bases and J by 0 bases, with 11 bases between.

The chain employs TRBV30 and TRBJ1-1, with D perhaps matching TRBD1 (6 bases). Trimming pared 3 bases from V and 2 bases from J, leaving 13 bases between. The germline V gene encodes CDR1 GTSNPN and CDR2 SVGIG (reference sequence). The CDR3 totals 14 residues. The CDR3 loop is CAWRRGAGNTEAFF. The CDR3 coding sequence is TGTGCCTGGAGGCGGGGGGCGGGAAACACTGAAGCTTTCTTT.

Remarks on this clone: Other DNA sequences within the sample encode an identical CDR3. The chain links TRBV7-2 to TRBJ2-7; TRBD1 matches at 8 bases. Trimming removed 4 bases from V and 3 bases from J; junction bases left unmatched: 5. The CDR3 sequence is 14 residues long. CDR1 and CDR2 from the germline V gene are SGHTA and FQGNSA. This chain's CDR3 is CASSSGTGYYEQYF. For the CDR3, the DNA is TGTGCCAGCAGCTCTGGGACAGGTTACTACGAGCAGTACTTC. The entire variable domain, with the rest obtained from reference TRBV7-2 and TRBJ2-7, is as follows: GAGVSQSPSNKVTEKGKDVELRCDPISGHTALYWYRQSLGQGLEFLIYFQGNSAPDKSGLPSDRFSAERTGGSVSTLTIQRTQQEDSAVYLCASSSGTGYYEQYFGPGTRLTVT.

This clone was recorded only once. The J gene is TRBJ2-5, the V gene TRBV5-4; 8 nucleotides align to TRBD1. The CDR3 length is 15 residues. V shed 3 bases, J shed 3 bases, and the junction held 7 bases outside the gene matches. Germline V gene data show CDR1 as SGHNT and CDR2 as YYREEE (reference sequence). CDR3 sequence (DNA): TGTGCCAGCAGCTCCGGACAGGGCCGGGAAGAGACCCAGTACTTC. Its protein product is CASSSGQGREETQYF. The full variable domain, rest sourced from reference TRBV5-4 and TRBJ2-5, is ETGVTQSPTHLIKTRGQQVTLRCSSQSGHNTVSWYQQALGQGPQFIFQYYREEENGRGNFPPRFSGLQFPNYSSELNVNALELDDSALYLCASSSGQGREETQYFGPGTRLLVL.

The chain couples TRBV4-3 to TRBJ1-2; a weak D match, TRBD1 (6 bases). The CDR3 runs 16 residues. Germline assignment: CDR1 LGHNA and CDR2 YSLEER. Trimming removed 3 bases at V and 2 bases at J, with 16 bases between. The CDR3 loop reads CASSQAIGQLNYGYTF. The DNA for the CDR3 is TGCGCCAGCAGCCAGGCTATCGGACAGCTCAACTATGGCTACACCTTC.

The rearrangement links TRBV7-6 to TRBJ2-5, with 7 bases fitting TRBD1. Per the germline V gene, CDR1 is SGHVS and CDR2 is FNYEAQ. This CDR3 comprises 13 residues. V trimming: 5 bases; J trimming: 3 bases; junction bases outside the gene matches: 3. The CDR3 DNA follows: TGTGCCAGCAGCCCGGGACAGAAAGAGACCCAGTACTTC. This translates into CASSPGQKETQYF.

This chain joins TRBV29-1 and TRBJ2-7; D is possibly TRBD2 (5 bases). Germline CDR1 and CDR2: SQVTM and ANQGSEA. The CDR3 is 11 amino acids. V was pared by 2 bases and J by 4 bases, with 6 bases between. The CDR3 nucleotides are TGCAGCGTTGAACGGGGTTACGAGCAGTACTTC. This gives the protein CSVERGYEQYF.

The CDR3, as DNA: TGTGCCAGCAGTCCCATCGGGGGCCAAACTGAAGCTTTCTTT. Its translation is CASSPIGGQTEAFF. The J gene is TRBJ1-1, the V gene TRBV27, with D possibly being TRBD1 (6 bases). The V end was cut by 5 bases, the J end by 5 bases, with 15 bases between. This CDR3 spans 14 amino acids. Per germline, CDR1 MNHEY and CDR2 SMNVEV (reference sequence).

This clone was observed a single time. The J gene is TRBJ1-6, the V gene TRBV7-9; maybe TRBD1 (5 bases). The CDR3 has 15 amino acids. V lost 3 bases to trimming and J lost 0 bases, with 6 bases between them. Germline-derived CDR1 and CDR2 are SEHNR and FQNEAQ (reference sequence). The CDR3 region is CASSLGGSYNSPLHF. CDR3 coding DNA: TGTGCCAGCAGCTTGGGGGGCTCCTATAATTCACCCCTCCACTTT.

A single count supports this clone. The chain combines TRBV11-2 with TRBJ2-2; D assignment may be TRBD1 or TRBD2 (6 bases each). The CDR3 sequence is 15 residues long. The germline V gene has CDR1 SGHAT and CDR2 FQNNGV. V was shortened by 5 bases and J by 5 bases, with 15 bases between the two germline ends. The DNA for the CDR3 is TGTGCCAGCAGCGAGGTGGGGGGCCATACCGGGGAGCTGTTTTTT. Its translation is CASSEVGGHTGELFF.

V usage is TRBV7-2 and J usage is TRBJ2-2, with a weak D call TRBD2 (6 bases). Trimming pared 5 bases from V and 0 bases from J, leaving 13 bases between. The length of the CDR3 is 16 residues. CDR1 and CDR2 from the germline V gene are SGHTA and FQGNSA. The CDR3 nucleotides read TGTGCCAGCAGCCCACGAGCGGGCCCGAACACCGGGGAGCTGTTTTTT. Protein sequence: CASSPRAGPNTGELFF.

The chain joins TRBV2 to TRBJ1-4, with 7 bases matching TRBD1. CDR3 size: 15 residues. Trimming at V came to 6 bases and at J to 4 bases, leaving 8 bases not matched to a gene. Germline CDR1 SNHLY, CDR2 FYNNEI. CDR3 coding DNA: TGTGCCAGCAGCCTGGACAGGTTGGATAATGAAAAACTGTTTTTT. Protein: CASSLDRLDNEKLFF.

V and J are TRBV18 and TRBJ1-1; D uncertain. The CDR3 loop spans 13 amino acids. Trimming pared 6 bases from V and 0 bases from J, leaving 8 bases between. Germline lookup yields CDR1 KGHSH and CDR2 LQKENI. CDR3 DNA sequence: TGTGCCAGCTCGCCAAAGTTGAACACTGAAGCTTTCTTT. Encoded protein: CASSPKLNTEAFF.

The rearrangement uses TRBV7-2 and TRBJ1-1, with D unresolved. The CDR3 consists of 13 residues. The germline gives CDR1 SGHTA, CDR2 FQGNSA. Trimming shortened V by 3 bases and J by 1 base, and 6 bases separated the two germline ends. In DNA, the CDR3 is TGTGCCAGCAGCTTTAATAGGAACACTGAAGCTTTCTTT. Its translation is CASSFNRNTEAFF.

This chain links TRBV5-1 with TRBJ1-5; D is unresolved. The CDR3 spans 15 residues. Trimming took off 0 bases at V and 0 bases at J, with 7 bases between the two ends. CDR1 is SGHRS, CDR2 YFSETQ, per germline. The CDR3: CASSLDSPSNQPQHF. CDR3 DNA sequence: TGCGCCAGCAGCTTGGACAGTCCTAGCAATCAGCCCCAGCATTTT.

This clone was observed a single time. The chain is built from TRBV11-2 and TRBJ1-3, with D maybe TRBD1 (5 bases). CDR3 length: 18 amino acids. Germline V CDR1 and CDR2: SGHAT, FQNNGV. V shed 5 bases and J shed 9 bases, with 29 bases lying between them. The CDR3 sequence is CASSPHFRDGVWKGTIYF. CDR3 coding DNA: TGTGCCAGCAGCCCGCACTTCCGGGACGGAGTCTGGAAAGGCACCATATATTTT.

The rearrangement joins TRBV18 to TRBJ1-1, with D possibly matching TRBD1 (5 bases). Per the germline V gene, CDR1 is KGHSH and CDR2 is LQKENI. The length of the CDR3 is 14 residues. V lost 2 bases and J 5 bases, leaving 12 bases between the germline ends. CDR3 loop: CASSPSRGWTEAFF. The DNA for the CDR3 is TGTGCCAGCTCACCATCGAGGGGTTGGACTGAAGCTTTCTTT. Variable domain in full (rest from reference TRBV18 and TRBJ1-1): NAGVMQNPRHLVRRRGQEARLRCSPMKGHSHVYWYRQLPEEGLKFMVYLQKENIIDESGMPKERFSAEFPKEGPSILRIQQVVRGDSAAYFCASSPSRGWTEAFFGQGTRLTVV.

The chain is built from TRBV18 and TRBJ1-1, with D maybe TRBD1 (5 bases). The CDR3 loop spans 13 amino acids. Deletions cut 6 bases from V and 3 bases from J, with 11 bases between. Germline CDR1 is KGHSH and CDR2 is LQKENI. The CDR3: CASSADSYTEAFF. In DNA, the CDR3 is TGTGCCAGCTCGGCCGACAGTTACACTGAAGCTTTCTTT.

The chain recombines TRBV2 with TRBJ1-2; a possible D gene is TRBD1 (5 bases). The CDR3 is 15 residues long. V shed 7 bases and J shed 8 bases, with 23 bases lying between them. Germline V gives CDR1 SNHLY, CDR2 FYNNEI. The DNA of the CDR3 is TGTGCCAGCAATGCTGATTGGGCAGGGTCTTTCGGCTACACCTTC. Translated: CASNADWAGSFGYTF.

In its sample, this clone was seen once. J is TRBJ2-1 and V is TRBV5-6, with D perhaps TRBD1 or TRBD2 (5 bases each). The CDR3 runs to 13 residues. The V and J ends lost 2 bases and 5 bases respectively, with 8 bases between them. Germline V lookup: CDR1 SGHDT, CDR2 YYEEEE. CDR3 bases: TGTGCCAGCAGCTTCGGGACGGACAATGAGCAGTTCTTC. Protein sequence: CASSFGTDNEQFF.

The chain carries TRBV6-1 and TRBJ2-7; possible D gene TRBD1, 6 bases. V shed 8 bases and J shed 6 bases, with 17 bases lying between them. Germline CDR1 MNHNS, CDR2 SASEGT. The CDR3 has 13 residues. CDR3 sequence reads: CASGQPLIGEQYF. CDR3 DNA sequence: TGTGCCAGCGGACAGCCCCTAATTGGCGAGCAGTACTTC.

The chain carries TRBV13 and TRBJ2-1; tentative D call: TRBD2 (6 bases). Germline V lookup: CDR1 PRHDT, CDR2 FYEKMQ (reference sequence). The CDR3 totals 16 residues. The V and J ends lost 4 bases and 10 bases respectively, with 23 bases between them. The CDR3 loop reads CASSYLEGTAPWEQFF. CDR3 in DNA: TGTGCCAGCAGCTACTTAGAAGGGACTGCCCCATGGGAGCAGTTCTTC.

The V and J genes are TRBV27 and TRBJ2-7; 10 positions match TRBD2. Trimming cost V 5 bases and J 2 bases; bases outside gene matches: 9. This CDR3 comprises 16 residues. Germline loops: CDR1 MNHEY, CDR2 SMNVEV (reference sequence). The CDR3 sequence: CASSTASGGTTYEQYF. CDR3 sequence (DNA): TGTGCCAGCAGTACCGCTAGCGGGGGTACGACCTACGAGCAGTACTTC.